The 26 T cell receptor beta chains presented below share a single source sample, sequenced in a study of control samples from healthy donors and cancer patients (dated by TCRdb to 2018 to 2021). Library preparation was by the immunoSEQ multiplex PCR assay. What TCRdb holds here is the immuneACCESS table cut down to in-frame rearrangements. Part of the clones is not present; checked against another copy, under half of the missing clones reflect an unresolved V gene, and the others are unexplained. This sample gives roughly 120,000 clones in total; 75% to 95% of them show up just once. The biggest ten clones account for 4% to 4.5% of the sample. What was sequenced was blood. These receptors were obtained from a human donor in good health. The donor label of this sample is uncertain.

The rearrangement links TRBV9 to TRBJ2-5; TRBD2 is a possible D gene (7 bases). This CDR3 has 16 residues. Germline lookup yields CDR1 SGDLS and CDR2 YYNGEE. The V end lost 4 bases, the J end lost 3 bases, and 19 bases lay between the germline ends. The CDR3 sequence is CASSPQGLLQEETQYF. CDR3 in DNA: TGTGCCAGCAGCCCACAGGGACTACTCCAAGAAGAGACCCAGTACTTC.

The chain employs TRBV28 and TRBJ1-5; TRBD1 is a possible D gene (6 bases). Germline V lookup: CDR1 MDHEN, CDR2 SYDVKM. Trimming stripped 5 bases from V and 0 bases from J, with 11 bases between. The CDR3 runs to 15 residues. DNA for the CDR3: TGTGCCAGCAGTCCGGACAGTCTTAGCAATCAGCCCCAGCATTTT. Its translation is CASSPDSLSNQPQHF. The complete variable domain, with remaining parts taken from reference TRBV28 and TRBJ1-5, reads DVKVTQSSRYLVKRTGEKVFLECVQDMDHENMFWYRQDPGLGLRLIYFSYDVKMKEKGDIPEGYSVSREKKERFSLILESASTNQTSMYLCASSPDSLSNQPQHFGDGTRLSIL.

The chain employs TRBV10-1 and TRBJ2-7, with D unclear. Germline loops: CDR1 WNHNN, CDR2 SYGVQD (reference sequence). This CDR3 is built from 14 residues. Trimming stripped 10 bases from V and 2 bases from J, with 18 bases between. The CDR3 nucleotides read TGCGCCACCTCAGACGGTTTAGCAGCCTACGAGCAGTACGTC. Protein product: CATSDGLAAYEQYV.

V gene TRBV7-6 combines with J gene TRBJ1-4, with D possibly TRBD1 on 6 matching bases. Trimming took off 5 bases at V and 8 bases at J, with 18 bases between the two ends. The CDR3 extends over 15 amino acids. Germline V gene data show CDR1 as SGHVS and CDR2 as FNYEAQ. The CDR3 region is CASSAAQGLREKLFF. In nucleotides, the CDR3 is TGTGCCAGCAGCGCCGCACAGGGTCTCCGGGAAAAACTGTTTTTT.

V is TRBV5-1 and J is TRBJ1-5, with no clear D. The V end was cut by 10 bases, the J end by 5 bases, with 13 bases between. Per the germline V gene, CDR1 is SGHRS and CDR2 is YFSETQ. This CDR3 spans 12 amino acids. The CDR3 here is CASPEEDQPQHF. The CDR3 region has the DNA TGCGCCTCCCCGGAGGAGGATCAGCCCCAGCATTTT.

V usage is TRBV19 and J usage is TRBJ2-1; TRBD2 aligns across 11 bases. Per germline, CDR1 LNHDA and CDR2 SQIVND (reference sequence). The CDR3 contains 18 residues. V lost 2 bases and J lost 2; bases outside the gene matches: 8. The CDR3 nucleotides read TGTGCCAGTAGTATAATCGGGGCTAGCGGGGGGCCCTACAATGAGCAGTTCTTC. It specifies CASSIIGASGGPYNEQFF.

This chain joins TRBV24-1 and TRBJ2-5; 8 nucleotides agree with TRBD2. Germline trimming cut 0 bases from V and 5 bases from J; bases unmatched to any gene: 7. CDR1 and CDR2 from the germline V gene are KGHDR and SFDVKD. This CDR3 has 16 amino acids. The CDR3 reads CATSDLLAGGVETQYF. CDR3 nucleotide sequence: TGTGCCACCAGTGATTTGCTTGCGGGGGGAGTGGAGACCCAGTACTTC.

This chain links TRBV27 with TRBJ1-5, with 7 bases lining up with TRBD1. There are 15 residues in the CDR3. Per germline, CDR1 MNHEY and CDR2 SMNVEV (reference sequence). After removal of 4 bases from V and 3 bases from J, the junction contained 6 bases not matched to a gene. CDR3 DNA: TGTGCCAGCAGTTGGACGACAGGGTACAATCAGCCCCAGCATTTT. This sequence encodes CASSWTTGYNQPQHF.

The genes are TRBV19 and TRBJ1-1; TRBD1 matches at 7 bases. Trimming took 4 bases from V and 1 from J; bases not matched to a gene: 9. In germline, CDR1 is LNHDA, CDR2 SQIVND (reference sequence). This CDR3 is built from 16 residues. The CDR3 region is CASSKGGQISNTEAFF. CDR3 DNA: TGTGCCAGTAGTAAAGGGGGCCAAATTTCGAACACTGAAGCTTTCTTT.

V gene TRBV5-1 combines with J gene TRBJ2-1, with no clear D. Per the germline V gene, CDR1 is SGHRS and CDR2 is YFSETQ. This CDR3 comprises 17 residues. Trimming pared 4 bases from V and 0 bases from J, leaving 17 bases between. This CDR3 reads CASSLNSRQSSYNEQFF. CDR3 nucleotide sequence: TGCGCCAGCAGCCTGAATAGTCGCCAAAGCTCCTACAATGAGCAGTTCTTC.

The V and J genes are TRBV12-3 or TRBV12-4 and TRBJ1-5; the D gene is possibly TRBD1 (6 bases). Trimming removed 6 bases at V and 5 bases at J, with 11 bases between. This CDR3 comprises 13 residues. The chain's CDR3 is CASRLGTYQPQHF. The CDR3 DNA reads as TGTGCCAGCAGACTCGGGACATATCAGCCCCAGCATTTT.

This chain joins TRBV6-6 and TRBJ1-2; tentatively, D is TRBD1 (5 bases). The CDR3 sequence is 16 residues long. Trimming pared 6 bases from V and 4 bases from J, leaving 21 bases between. From germline, CDR1 is MNHNY and CDR2 SVGAGI (reference sequence). This CDR3 reads CASSLTGNRNLYGYTF. The CDR3 nucleotides read TGTGCCAGCAGCCTAACCGGGAACAGGAACCTCTATGGCTACACCTTC.

The J gene is TRBJ1-1, the V gene TRBV19; D not resolved. Germline assignment: CDR1 LNHDA and CDR2 SQIVND (reference sequence). The CDR3 sequence is 15 residues long. Trimming stripped 6 bases from V and 4 bases from J, with 18 bases between. The CDR3 nucleotides are TGTGCCAGTAGGCCGCTTCTGGGAAGCGGCACTGAAGCTTTCTTT. Translated, it gives CASRPLLGSGTEAFF. The full variable domain, its missing parts supplied by reference TRBV19 and TRBJ1-1, is DGGITQSPKYLFRKEGQNVTLSCEQNLNHDAMYWYRQDPGQGLRLIYYSQIVNDFQKGDIAEGYSVSREKKESFPLTVTSAQKNPTAFYLCASRPLLGSGTEAFFGQGTRLTVV.

The rearrangement joins TRBV6-5 to TRBJ2-2; D might be TRBD1 (6 bases). Per the germline V gene, CDR1 is MNHEY and CDR2 is SVGAGI. The CDR3 totals 15 residues. V lost 6 bases and J 1 base, leaving 12 bases between the germline ends. DNA of the CDR3: TGTGCCAGCAGGCGACCGGGACAGAACACCGGGGAGCTGTTTTTT. Translation: CASRRPGQNTGELFF.

This clone has only one observation. The rearrangement joins TRBV6-5 to TRBJ2-1; TRBD1 matches 9 bases. CDR1 and CDR2 (germline): MNHEY, SVGAGI. After removal of 6 bases from V and 8 bases from J, the junction contained 11 bases not matched to a gene. The CDR3 totals 15 residues. The chain's CDR3 is CASRFRDRVHYEQFF. The CDR3 nucleotides are TGTGCCAGCAGATTCCGGGACAGGGTCCATTATGAGCAGTTCTTC.

The V gene is TRBV9, the J gene TRBJ1-2; D not resolved. Germline loops: CDR1 SGDLS, CDR2 YYNGEE. The V and J ends lost 0 bases and 4 bases respectively, with 4 bases between them. The CDR3 is 12 residues long. The chain's CDR3 is CASSVDSYGYTF. The CDR3 nucleotides are TGTGCCAGCAGCGTAGACAGCTATGGCTACACCTTC.

The rearrangement joins TRBV5-8 to TRBJ1-6; D unclear. From germline, CDR1 is SGHTS and CDR2 YDEGEE. The germline V and J ends were trimmed by 0 bases and 7 bases, with 11 bases remaining between them. This CDR3 region has 15 residues. DNA for the CDR3: TGTGCCAGCAGCTTGGTATCTGGCAGAAATTCACCCCTCCACTTT. It codes for CASSLVSGRNSPLHF.

This chain uses TRBV19 with TRBJ2-1; TRBD2 agrees at 7 bases. V shed 5 bases, J shed 4 bases, and the junction held 8 bases outside the gene matches. Per the germline V gene, CDR1 is LNHDA and CDR2 is SQIVND (reference sequence). The CDR3 is made up of 15 amino acids. The CDR3 DNA follows: TGTGCCAGTAGTCCCCTGGGGGGGGGATACAATGAGCAGTTCTTC. It translates to CASSPLGGGYNEQFF.

This chain uses TRBV4-1 with TRBJ2-2; D is unclear. The CDR3 consists of 15 residues. The V gene's germline CDR1 is MGHRA and CDR2 YSYEKL. V lost 1 base, J lost 1 base, and 7 bases lay in between. The CDR3, as DNA: TGCGCCAGCAGCCAAGTCACAATGAACACCGGGGAGCTGTTTTTT. Protein: CASSQVTMNTGELFF.

The chain uses TRBV19 and TRBJ1-1; D remains ambiguous. CDR3 length: 14 amino acids. CDR1 LNHDA and CDR2 SQIVND come from the germline V gene (reference sequence). Trimming stripped 5 bases from V and 1 base from J, with 11 bases between. The CDR3 sequence is CASSALWENTEAFF. The CDR3 coding sequence is TGTGCCAGTAGTGCCCTGTGGGAGAACACTGAAGCTTTCTTT.

This sequence joins TRBV7-3 and TRBJ2-1; D is ambiguous. Germline V CDR1 and CDR2: SGHTA, FQGTGA. The CDR3 sequence is 13 residues long. The V and J ends lost 0 bases and 6 bases respectively, with 6 bases between them. The CDR3 DNA sequence: TGTGCCAGCAGCTTAACCGCAGTCAATGAGCAGTTCTTC. This codes for CASSLTAVNEQFF.

This clone was detected ten times or more. This chain joins TRBV2 and TRBJ1-6, with 7 bases identical to TRBD1. CDR1 SNHLY and CDR2 FYNNEI come from the germline V gene. V shed 6 bases and J 9 bases; nucleotides not matched to a gene: 11. The CDR3 has 15 amino acids. As DNA, the CDR3 is TGTGCCAGCAGCAAGTACAGGGGAAGGACTTCACCCCTCCACTTT. This encodes CASSKYRGRTSPLHF.

In this sample, this clone turned up once. The rearrangement links TRBV19 to TRBJ1-5; D perhaps matches TRBD1 (6 bases). The V end was cut by 9 bases, the J end by 0 bases, with 18 bases between. CDR1 is LNHDA, CDR2 SQIVND, per germline (reference sequence). The CDR3 is made up of 16 amino acids. The chain's CDR3 is CASSPTGGYSNQPQHF. CDR3 sequence (DNA): TGTGCCAGCAGCCCGACAGGCGGATATAGCAATCAGCCCCAGCATTTT.

The chain uses TRBV28 and TRBJ1-3, with D unclear. This CDR3 is built from 12 residues. V lost 6 bases, J lost 3 bases, and 6 bases lay in between. Germline V CDR1 and CDR2: MDHEN, SYDVKM. The CDR3 nucleotides read TGTGCCAGCAGCTTTGGTGGAAACACCATATATTTT. This gives the protein CASSFGGNTIYF.

The chain joins TRBV16 to TRBJ1-1; D unclear. The ends were cut back, 2 bases at V and 1 base at J, with 5 bases in the middle. The CDR3 runs to 13 residues. The germline V gene encodes CDR1 KGHSY and CDR2 FQNENV. CDR3 nucleotide sequence: TGTGCCAGCAGCCAACTGAGGAACACTGAAGCTTTCTTT. As protein: CASSQLRNTEAFF.

J is TRBJ2-2 and V is TRBV6-5; D is perhaps TRBD2 (7 bases). CDR3 size: 16 residues. From germline, CDR1 is MNHEY and CDR2 SVGAGI. V was cut by 0 bases and J by 1 base, with 9 bases left in between. The CDR3 sequence: CASSYSGGRNTGELFF. The CDR3 coding sequence is TGTGCCAGCAGTTACTCGGGGGGGCGGAACACCGGGGAGCTGTTTTTT.